This TCR beta chain was documented in a study of T cell responses to AZD1222 COVID-19 vaccine. Germline CDR1 and CDR2: SEHNR and FQNEAQ (reference sequence). Germline trimming cut 5 bases from V and 7 bases from J; bases unmatched to any gene: 7. The CDR3 sequence is 15 residues long. In regard to this clone: The antigen is not known.

The method was immunoSEQ multiplex PCR; TCRdb's version includes in-frame clones alone and lacks a portion of them. The sample yields roughly 110,000 clones, approximately 90% seen once. Study-wide points: Only a handful of AZD1222 recipients were seropositive at baseline. White British ancestry dominated among donors, who included more females, and clonal diversity was possibly underestimated. Elevations in Spike-specific TCR breadth and depth followed administration of two AZD1222 doses. Every sample of the repertoires postdated the peak T cell response.

The sequenced sample was peripheral blood, obtained on day 0 of AZD1222 vaccination. J is TRBJ2-7 and V is TRBV7-9; TRBD2 matches 14 bases. The clonotype comes from an adult in good health. In DNA, the CDR3 is TGTGCCAGCAGCGGGACTAGCGGGGGAAGCCTAGAGCAGTACTTC. Translating it yields CASSGTSGGSLEQYF.